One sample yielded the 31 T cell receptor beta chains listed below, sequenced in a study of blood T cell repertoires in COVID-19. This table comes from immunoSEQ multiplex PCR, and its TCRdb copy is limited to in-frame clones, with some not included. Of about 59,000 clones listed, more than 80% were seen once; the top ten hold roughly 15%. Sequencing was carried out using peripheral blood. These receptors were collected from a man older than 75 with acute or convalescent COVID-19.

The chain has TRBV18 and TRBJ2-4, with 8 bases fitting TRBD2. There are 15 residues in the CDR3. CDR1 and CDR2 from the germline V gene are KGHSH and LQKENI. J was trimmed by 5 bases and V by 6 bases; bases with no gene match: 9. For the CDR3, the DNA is TGTGCCAGCTCCCCCATGGTAGCGGGGCAAAACATTCAGTACTTC. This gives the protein CASSPMVAGQNIQYF.

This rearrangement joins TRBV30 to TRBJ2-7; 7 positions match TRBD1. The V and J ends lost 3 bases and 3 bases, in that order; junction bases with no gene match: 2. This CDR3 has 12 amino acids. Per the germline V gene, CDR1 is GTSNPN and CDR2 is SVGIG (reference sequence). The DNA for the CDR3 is TGTGCCTGGAGATCAGGGGGCTACGAGCAGTACTTC. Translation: CAWRSGGYEQYF.

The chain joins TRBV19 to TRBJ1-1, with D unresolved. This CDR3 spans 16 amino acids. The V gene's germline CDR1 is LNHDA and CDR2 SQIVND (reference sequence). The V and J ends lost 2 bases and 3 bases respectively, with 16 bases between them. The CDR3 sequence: CASSIYPPLQYTEAFF. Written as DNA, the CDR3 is TGTGCCAGTAGTATATACCCTCCTCTACAGTACACTGAAGCTTTCTTT.

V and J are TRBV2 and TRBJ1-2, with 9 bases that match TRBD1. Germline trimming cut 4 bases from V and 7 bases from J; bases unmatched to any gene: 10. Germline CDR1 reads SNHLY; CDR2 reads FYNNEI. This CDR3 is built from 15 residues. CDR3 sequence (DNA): TGTGCCAGCAGTGCTGAACAGGGGGCTTTGGCTGGCTACACCTTC. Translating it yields CASSAEQGALAGYTF. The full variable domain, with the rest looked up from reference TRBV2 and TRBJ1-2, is EPEVTQTPSHQVTQMGQEVILRCVPISNHLYFYWYRQILGQKVEFLVSFYNNEISEKSEIFDDQFSVERPDGSNFTLKIRSTKLEDSAMYFCASSAEQGALAGYTFGSGTRLTVV.

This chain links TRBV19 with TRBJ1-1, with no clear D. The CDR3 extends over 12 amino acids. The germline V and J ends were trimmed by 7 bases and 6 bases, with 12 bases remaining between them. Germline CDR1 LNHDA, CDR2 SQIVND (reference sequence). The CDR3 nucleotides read TGTGCCAGTATCTCAGTCAATGCTGAAGCTTTCTTT. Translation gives CASISVNAEAFF.

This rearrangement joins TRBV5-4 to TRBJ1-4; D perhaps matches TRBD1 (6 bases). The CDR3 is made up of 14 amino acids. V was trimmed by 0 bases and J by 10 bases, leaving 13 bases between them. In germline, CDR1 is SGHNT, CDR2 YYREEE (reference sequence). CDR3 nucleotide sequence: TGTGCCAGCAGCTTGGAGGGGGGGCTGGGAAAACTGTTTTTT. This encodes CASSLEGGLGKLFF. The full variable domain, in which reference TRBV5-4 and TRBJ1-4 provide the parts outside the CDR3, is ETGVTQSPTHLIKTRGQQVTLRCSSQSGHNTVSWYQQALGQGPQFIFQYYREEENGRGNFPPRFSGLQFPNYSSELNVNALELDDSALYLCASSLEGGLGKLFFGSGTQLSVL.

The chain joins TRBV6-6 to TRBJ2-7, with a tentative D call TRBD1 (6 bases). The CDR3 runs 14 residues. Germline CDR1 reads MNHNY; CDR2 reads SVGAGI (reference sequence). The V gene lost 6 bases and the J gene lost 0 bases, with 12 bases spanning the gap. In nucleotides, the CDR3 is TGTGCCAGCAGAGCCGGACAGAACTCCTACGAGCAGTACTTC. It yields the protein CASRAGQNSYEQYF.

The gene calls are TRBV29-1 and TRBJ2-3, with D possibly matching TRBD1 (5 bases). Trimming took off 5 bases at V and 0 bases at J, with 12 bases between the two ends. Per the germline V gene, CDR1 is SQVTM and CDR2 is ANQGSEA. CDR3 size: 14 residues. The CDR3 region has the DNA TGCAGCGTTCCTTTAGGGGCCAGCACAGATACGCAGTATTTT. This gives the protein CSVPLGASTDTQYF.

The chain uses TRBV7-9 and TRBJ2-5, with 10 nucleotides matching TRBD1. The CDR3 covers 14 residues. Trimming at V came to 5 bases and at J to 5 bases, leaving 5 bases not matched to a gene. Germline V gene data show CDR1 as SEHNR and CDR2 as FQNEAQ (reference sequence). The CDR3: CASSQGTGDETQYF. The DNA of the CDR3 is TGTGCCAGCAGCCAGGGGACAGGGGATGAGACCCAGTACTTC.

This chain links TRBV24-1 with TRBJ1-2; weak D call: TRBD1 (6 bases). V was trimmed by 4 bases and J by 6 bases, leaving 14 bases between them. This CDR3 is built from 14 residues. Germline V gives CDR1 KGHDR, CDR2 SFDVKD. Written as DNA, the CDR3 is TGTGCCACCAGTGACGCACAGGGTTTTAATGGCTACACCTTC. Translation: CATSDAQGFNGYTF.

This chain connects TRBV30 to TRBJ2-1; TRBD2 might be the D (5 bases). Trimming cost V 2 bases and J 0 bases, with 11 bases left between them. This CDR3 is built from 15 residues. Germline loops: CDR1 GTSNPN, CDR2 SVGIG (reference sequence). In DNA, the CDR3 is TGTGCCTGGAGTTTAAAAGCGGACTCCTACAATGAGCAGTTCTTC. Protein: CAWSLKADSYNEQFF.

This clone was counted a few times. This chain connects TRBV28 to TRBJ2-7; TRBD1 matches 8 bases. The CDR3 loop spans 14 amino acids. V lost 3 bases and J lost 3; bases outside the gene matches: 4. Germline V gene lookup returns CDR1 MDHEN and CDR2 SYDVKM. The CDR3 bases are TGTGCCAGCAGTTTCAGGGGGCGCGTCTACGAGCAGTACTTC. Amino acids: CASSFRGRVYEQYF. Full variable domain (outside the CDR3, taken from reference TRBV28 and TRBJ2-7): DVKVTQSSRYLVKRTGEKVFLECVQDMDHENMFWYRQDPGLGLRLIYFSYDVKMKEKGDIPEGYSVSREKKERFSLILESASTNQTSMYLCASSFRGRVYEQYFGPGTRLTVT.

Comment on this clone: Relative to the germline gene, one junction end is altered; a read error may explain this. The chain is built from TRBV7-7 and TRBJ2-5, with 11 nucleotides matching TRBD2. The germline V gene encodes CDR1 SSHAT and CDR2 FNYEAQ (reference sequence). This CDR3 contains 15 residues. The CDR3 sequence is CASSISGGAFETQYF. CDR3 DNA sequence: TGTGCTAGCAGCATTAGCGGGGGGGCCTTTGAGACCCAGTACTTC.

CDR3 DNA: TGTGCCAGCTCACCACAACAGGCCAACTATCAGGGGGAGCTGTTTTTT. Translating it yields CASSPQQANYQGELFF. The chain links TRBV18 to TRBJ2-2; tentative D call: TRBD1 (5 bases). This CDR3 comprises 16 residues. CDR1 and CDR2 from the germline V gene are KGHSH and LQKENI. V shed 1 base and J shed 8 bases, with 17 bases lying between them. Looking up the rest from reference TRBV18 and TRBJ2-2 gives the full variable domain: NAGVMQNPRHLVRRRGQEARLRCSPMKGHSHVYWYRQLPEEGLKFMVYLQKENIIDESGMPKERFSAEFPKEGPSILRIQQVVRGDSAAYFCASSPQQANYQGELFFGEGSRLTVL.

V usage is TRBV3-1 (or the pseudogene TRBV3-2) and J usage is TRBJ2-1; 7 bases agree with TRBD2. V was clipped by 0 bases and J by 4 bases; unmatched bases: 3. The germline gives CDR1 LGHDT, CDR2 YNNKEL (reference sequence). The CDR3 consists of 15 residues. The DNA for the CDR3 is TGTGCCAGCAGCCAAGATTCGGGGGGATACAATGAGCAGTTCTTC. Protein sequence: CASSQDSGGYNEQFF.

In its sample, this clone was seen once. This CDR3 is CASSSGGPLSYEQYF. The CDR3 DNA reads as TGTGCCAGCAGCTCAGGGGGCCCCTTATCCTACGAGCAGTACTTC. The chain links TRBV5-6 to TRBJ2-7; 8 bases fit TRBD1. The CDR3 is 15 residues long. Germline V lookup: CDR1 SGHDT, CDR2 YYEEEE. Trimming at V came to 3 bases and at J to 1 base, leaving 6 bases not matched to a gene.

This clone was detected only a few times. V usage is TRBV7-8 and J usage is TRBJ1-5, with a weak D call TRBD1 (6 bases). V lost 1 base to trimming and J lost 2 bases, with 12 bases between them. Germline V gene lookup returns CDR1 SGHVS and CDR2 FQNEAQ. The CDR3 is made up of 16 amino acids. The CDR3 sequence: CASSLGSRGGNQPQHF. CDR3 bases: TGTGCCAGCAGCTTAGGGTCCAGGGGTGGCAATCAGCCCCAGCATTTT.

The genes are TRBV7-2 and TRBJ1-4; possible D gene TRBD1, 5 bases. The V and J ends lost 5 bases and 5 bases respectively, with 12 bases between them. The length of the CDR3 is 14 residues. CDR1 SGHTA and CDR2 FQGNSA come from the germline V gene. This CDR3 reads CASSPGLGNEKLFF. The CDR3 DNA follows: TGTGCCAGCAGCCCGGGACTTGGGAATGAAAAACTGTTTTTT. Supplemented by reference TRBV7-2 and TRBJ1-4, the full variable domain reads GAGVSQSPSNKVTEKGKDVELRCDPISGHTALYWYRQSLGQGLEFLIYFQGNSAPDKSGLPSDRFSAERTGGSVSTLTIQRTQQEDSAVYLCASSPGLGNEKLFFGSGTQLSVL.

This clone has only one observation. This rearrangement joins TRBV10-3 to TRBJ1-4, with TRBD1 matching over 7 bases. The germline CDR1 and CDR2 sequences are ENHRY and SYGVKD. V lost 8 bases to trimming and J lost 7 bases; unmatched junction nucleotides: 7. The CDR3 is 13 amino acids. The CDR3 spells CAIQTGIGEKLFF. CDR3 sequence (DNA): TGTGCCATCCAGACAGGGATTGGTGAAAAACTGTTTTTT.

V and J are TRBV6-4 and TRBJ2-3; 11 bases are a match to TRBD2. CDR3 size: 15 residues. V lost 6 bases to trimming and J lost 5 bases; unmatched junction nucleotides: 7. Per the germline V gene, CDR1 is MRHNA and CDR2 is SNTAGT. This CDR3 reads CASSVSGGAGDTQYF. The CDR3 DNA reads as TGTGCCAGCAGCGTTAGCGGGGGGGCCGGAGATACGCAGTATTTT.

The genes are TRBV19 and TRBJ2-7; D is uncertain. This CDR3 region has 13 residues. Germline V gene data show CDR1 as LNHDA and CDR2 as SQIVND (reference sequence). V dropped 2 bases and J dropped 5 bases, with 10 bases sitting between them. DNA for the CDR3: TGTGCCAGTAGTATACCCCCAGGTGACGAGCAGTACTTC. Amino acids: CASSIPPGDEQYF.

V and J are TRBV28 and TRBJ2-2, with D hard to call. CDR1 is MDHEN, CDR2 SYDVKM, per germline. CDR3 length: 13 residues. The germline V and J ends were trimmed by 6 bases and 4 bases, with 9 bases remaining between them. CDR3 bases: TGTGCCAGCAGACTCGCAGGCACCGGGGAGCTGTTTTTT. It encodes CASRLAGTGELFF.

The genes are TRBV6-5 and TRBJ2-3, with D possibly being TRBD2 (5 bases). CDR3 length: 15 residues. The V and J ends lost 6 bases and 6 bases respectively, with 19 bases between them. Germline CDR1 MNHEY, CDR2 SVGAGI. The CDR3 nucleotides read TGTGCCAGCAGGGGAATCTCGAGGGTGGTGGATACGCAGTATTTT. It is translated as CASRGISRVVDTQYF.

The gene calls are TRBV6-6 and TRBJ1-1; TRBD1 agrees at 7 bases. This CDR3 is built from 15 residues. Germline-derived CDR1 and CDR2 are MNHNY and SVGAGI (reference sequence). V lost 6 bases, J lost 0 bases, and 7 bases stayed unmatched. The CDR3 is CASRPPQGVNTEAFF. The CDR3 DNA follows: TGTGCCAGCAGACCACCTCAGGGGGTGAACACTGAAGCTTTCTTT.

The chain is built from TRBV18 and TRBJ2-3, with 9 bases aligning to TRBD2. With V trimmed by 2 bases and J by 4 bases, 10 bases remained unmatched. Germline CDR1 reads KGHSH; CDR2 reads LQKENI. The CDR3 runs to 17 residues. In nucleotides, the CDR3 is TGTGCCAGCTCACCAAGAGGCGGGGGGGTGCAGGCAGATACGCAGTATTTT. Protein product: CASSPRGGGVQADTQYF.

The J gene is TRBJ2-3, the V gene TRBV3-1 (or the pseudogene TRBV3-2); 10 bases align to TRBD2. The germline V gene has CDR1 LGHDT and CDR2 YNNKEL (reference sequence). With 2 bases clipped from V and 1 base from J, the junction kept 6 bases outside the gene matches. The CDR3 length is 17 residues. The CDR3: CASSQYSSGGGTDTQYF. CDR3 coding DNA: TGTGCCAGCAGCCAATACTCTAGCGGGGGAGGCACAGATACGCAGTATTTT.

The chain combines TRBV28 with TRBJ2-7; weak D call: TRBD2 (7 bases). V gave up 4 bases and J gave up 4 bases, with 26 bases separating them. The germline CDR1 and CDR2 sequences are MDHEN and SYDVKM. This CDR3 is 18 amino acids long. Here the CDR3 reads CASSSQGGGSLGLYEQYF. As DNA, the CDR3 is TGTGCCAGCAGTTCCCAGGGCGGGGGCAGTTTGGGCCTATACGAGCAGTACTTC.

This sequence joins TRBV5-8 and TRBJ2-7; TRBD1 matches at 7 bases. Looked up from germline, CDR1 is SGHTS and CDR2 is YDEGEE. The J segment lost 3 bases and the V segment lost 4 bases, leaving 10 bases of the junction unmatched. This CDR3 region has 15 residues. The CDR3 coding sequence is TGTGCCAGCAGCAAATTACAGGGGTCCAACTACGAGCAGTACTTC. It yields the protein CASSKLQGSNYEQYF.

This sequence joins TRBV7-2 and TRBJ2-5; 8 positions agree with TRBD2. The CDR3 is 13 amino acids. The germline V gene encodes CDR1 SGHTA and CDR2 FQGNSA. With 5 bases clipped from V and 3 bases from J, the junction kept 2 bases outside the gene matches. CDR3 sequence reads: CASSPGLEETQYF. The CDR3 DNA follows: TGTGCCAGCAGCCCGGGACTAGAAGAGACCCAGTACTTC.

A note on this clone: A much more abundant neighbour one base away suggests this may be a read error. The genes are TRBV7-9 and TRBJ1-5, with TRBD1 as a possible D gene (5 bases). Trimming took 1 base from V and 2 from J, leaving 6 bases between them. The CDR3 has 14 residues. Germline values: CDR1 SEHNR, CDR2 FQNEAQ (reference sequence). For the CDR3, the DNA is TGTGCCAGCAGCTTAGAAGGGGGCAATCAGCCCCAGCATTTT. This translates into CASSLEGGNQPQHF.

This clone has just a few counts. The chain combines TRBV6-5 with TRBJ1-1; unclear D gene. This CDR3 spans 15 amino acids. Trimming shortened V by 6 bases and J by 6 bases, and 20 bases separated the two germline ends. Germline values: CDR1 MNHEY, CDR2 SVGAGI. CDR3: CASSHPHTRLAEAFF. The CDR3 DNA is TGTGCCAGCAGCCATCCCCATACGCGACTGGCTGAAGCTTTCTTT.